A single sample is the source of the 21 T cell receptor beta chains below, sequenced in a study of technical replicates of blood from four donors (dated by TCRdb to the late 2010s). The protocol used for the library was the immunoSEQ multiplex PCR assay. In its TCRdb copy, this immuneACCESS table keeps in-frame sequences only and misses some clones. Where compared with another copy, unresolved V genes explain less than half of these, and the others have no known cause. Within this sample are tens of thousands of clones, with 95% of them counted one time only. Around 0.26% of the sample goes to the ten largest clones. The sequenced sample consisted of T cells isolated from PBMCs. Source of these receptors: a human donor in good health.

The rearrangement links TRBV5-4 to TRBJ2-3; 9 nucleotides agree with TRBD2. The junction had 6 bases not matched to a gene; V was cut back by 1 base and J by 3 bases. The germline gives CDR1 SGHNT, CDR2 YYREEE (reference sequence). This CDR3 is 16 amino acids long. CDR3 sequence (DNA): TGTGCCAGCAGCTTGCTTGTAGCGGGAGAAACAGATACGCAGTATTTT. Its translation is CASSLLVAGETDTQYF.

The chain uses TRBV29-1 and TRBJ1-2; possible D gene TRBD1, 5 bases. CDR1 SQVTM and CDR2 ANQGSEA come from the germline V gene. Trimming removed 7 bases at V and 3 bases at J, with 12 bases between. The CDR3 is made up of 12 amino acids. The CDR3 spells CSAMTVYYGYTF. The CDR3 DNA follows: TGCAGCGCTATGACAGTATACTATGGCTACACCTTC.

DNA for the CDR3: TGTGCCAGCAGTGAATCAAAGGCGGTTGGCTACACCTTC. Residues: CASSESKAVGYTF. V usage is TRBV25-1 and J usage is TRBJ1-2; no definite D call. V was pared by 1 base and J by 7 bases, with 10 bases between. Germline V gene lookup returns CDR1 MGHDK and CDR2 SYGVNS. This CDR3 contains 13 residues.

This clone was seen only a few times. V gene TRBV4-1 combines with J gene TRBJ2-7; possible D gene TRBD2, 6 bases. Germline V lookup: CDR1 MGHRA, CDR2 YSYEKL. V was cut by 0 bases and J by 0 bases, with 12 bases left in between. This CDR3 has 16 residues. CDR3 DNA: TGCGCCAGCAGCCAAGAATGGCGGGGCCACTCCTACGAGCAGTACTTC. It translates to CASSQEWRGHSYEQYF.

The count of this clone is one. V gene TRBV5-1 combines with J gene TRBJ1-5, with D possibly TRBD1 on 6 matching bases. This CDR3 is built from 16 residues. Trimming took off 2 bases at V and 7 bases at J, with 19 bases between the two ends. The germline V gene has CDR1 SGHRS and CDR2 YFSETQ. CDR3 DNA: TGCGCCAGCAGCTTAGATTCCACCGACAGGCCCCAGCCCCAGCATTTT. Its translation is CASSLDSTDRPQPQHF.

The rearrangement uses TRBV2 and TRBJ2-1, with D perhaps TRBD1 (5 bases). From germline, CDR1 is SNHLY and CDR2 FYNNEI. The CDR3 length is 14 residues. Trimming shortened V by 6 bases and J by 0 bases, and 9 bases separated the two germline ends. The CDR3 nucleotides are TGTGCCAGCAGGGCAGGGCTCTCCTACAATGAGCAGTTCTTC. Translating it yields CASRAGLSYNEQFF.

J is TRBJ1-4 and V is TRBV29-1, with 7 bases lining up with TRBD1. V lost 6 bases, J lost 8 bases, and 9 bases stayed unmatched. The germline CDR1 and CDR2 sequences are SQVTM and ANQGSEA. This CDR3 region has 13 residues. The CDR3: CSVAGTANEKLFF. CDR3 in DNA: TGCAGCGTAGCCGGGACAGCGAACGAAAAACTGTTTTTT.

This chain uses TRBV6-6 with TRBJ1-1; TRBD1 matches at 9 bases. CDR1 and CDR2 (germline): MNHNY, SVGAGI (reference sequence). The CDR3 contains 15 residues. The V segment lost 4 bases and the J segment 0 bases; nucleotides outside the gene matches: 3. CDR3 DNA sequence: TGTGCCAGCAGTTTAGGGACAGGGATGAACACTGAAGCTTTCTTT. Translated: CASSLGTGMNTEAFF.

V usage is TRBV6-1 and J usage is TRBJ2-7; D is undetermined. CDR3 length equals 13 residues. The V gene's germline CDR1 is MNHNS and CDR2 SASEGT. Trimming stripped 8 bases from V and 4 bases from J, with 15 bases between. The CDR3 loop reads CASGGSGWYEQYF. The CDR3 bases are TGTGCCAGCGGTGGTTCGGGTTGGTACGAGCAGTACTTC.

This clone is a singleton in its sample. This CDR3 reads CASSLAGQSSTDTQYF. The CDR3 nucleotides are TGCGCCAGCAGCTTGGCGGGACAGTCTAGCACAGATACGCAGTATTTT. The chain joins TRBV5-1 to TRBJ2-3; 7 positions agree with TRBD1. The CDR3 runs 16 residues. Germline trimming cut 0 bases from V and 0 bases from J; bases unmatched to any gene: 4. Germline V gene data show CDR1 as SGHRS and CDR2 as YFSETQ. The whole variable domain, filled in from reference TRBV5-1 and TRBJ2-3, reads KAGVTQTPRYLIKTRGQQVTLSCSPISGHRSVSWYQQTPGQGLQFLFEYFSETQRNKGNFPGRFSGRQFSNSRSEMNVSTLELGDSALYLCASSLAGQSSTDTQYFGPGTRLTVL.

This clone was seen once. V and J are TRBV30 and TRBJ1-1; tentative D call: TRBD1 (5 bases). This CDR3 comprises 13 residues. V was trimmed by 1 base and J by 3 bases, leaving 9 bases between them. The V gene's germline CDR1 is GTSNPN and CDR2 SVGIG (reference sequence). The CDR3 DNA sequence: TGTGCCTGGAGTGGGGCACAGGACACTGAAGCTTTCTTT. Its translation is CAWSGAQDTEAFF.

The J gene is TRBJ1-6, the V gene TRBV5-1; D gene uncertain. Germline-derived CDR1 and CDR2 are SGHRS and YFSETQ. The CDR3 is made up of 16 amino acids. The V end was cut by 7 bases, the J end by 0 bases, with 14 bases between. The CDR3 nucleotides are TGCGCCAGCTCGGTGGGCCTGAGCTCCTATAATTCACCCCTCCACTTT. Translated, it gives CASSVGLSSYNSPLHF.

J is TRBJ2-1 and V is TRBV9; D is uncertain. V gave up 0 bases and J gave up 6 bases, with 13 bases separating them. The germline V gene has CDR1 SGDLS and CDR2 YYNGEE. The CDR3 runs 15 residues. This CDR3 reads CASSVGFNTGNEQFF. The CDR3 nucleotides read TGTGCCAGCAGCGTAGGGTTTAACACGGGCAATGAGCAGTTCTTC.

Here the CDR3 reads CASSIVASGRYEQYF. CDR3 coding DNA: TGTGCCAGTAGTATAGTCGCTAGCGGGAGATACGAGCAGTACTTC. The rearrangement uses TRBV19 and TRBJ2-7; 10 bases fit TRBD2. The CDR3 loop spans 15 amino acids. Germline loops: CDR1 LNHDA, CDR2 SQIVND (reference sequence). The V and J ends lost 1 base and 4 bases, in that order; junction bases with no gene match: 4.

The chain uses TRBV28 and TRBJ2-1; 12 positions match TRBD1. The CDR3 covers 20 residues. Germline CDR1 is MDHEN and CDR2 is SYDVKM. The V segment lost 3 bases and the J segment 7 bases; nucleotides outside the gene matches: 19. The CDR3 region has the DNA TGTGCCAGCAGTTTTCACCTCCGGGACAGGGGGCGCGTAATTGTGAATGAGCAGTTCTTC. Its protein is CASSFHLRDRGRVIVNEQFF.

The chain uses TRBV5-4 and TRBJ1-1; D ambiguous. Germline CDR1 and CDR2: SGHNT and YYREEE (reference sequence). The V end was cut by 2 bases, the J end by 2 bases, with 10 bases between. The CDR3 consists of 14 residues. CDR3 sequence reads: CASSFSGINTEAFF. In DNA, the CDR3 is TGTGCCAGCAGCTTCTCGGGGATCAACACTGAAGCTTTCTTT.

This chain links TRBV9 with TRBJ1-6; tentative D call: TRBD1 (5 bases). The V end was cut by 1 base, the J end by 10 bases, with 18 bases between. The CDR3 is 16 amino acids. CDR1 and CDR2 from the germline V gene are SGDLS and YYNGEE. CDR3 in amino acids: CASSVLTEYGFSPLHF. CDR3 DNA: TGTGCCAGCAGCGTATTGACAGAGTATGGGTTCTCACCCCTCCACTTT.

The chain is built from TRBV14 and TRBJ1-1; D gene unclear. The germline V and J ends were trimmed by 0 bases and 0 bases, with 2 bases remaining between them. Germline V CDR1 and CDR2: SGHDN, FVKESK. There are 13 residues in the CDR3. The CDR3 DNA is TGTGCCAGCAGCCAAGATATGAACACTGAAGCTTTCTTT. It yields the protein CASSQDMNTEAFF.

The rearrangement uses TRBV19 and TRBJ2-3; 11 bases fit TRBD2. The V gene's germline CDR1 is LNHDA and CDR2 SQIVND (reference sequence). The CDR3 is 18 residues long. The V and J ends lost 0 bases and 0 bases, in that order; junction bases with no gene match: 5. In DNA, the CDR3 is TGTGCCAGTAGTATAGAAGTCCGGACTAGCGGGAGCACAGATACGCAGTATTTT. Encoded protein: CASSIEVRTSGSTDTQYF. Drawing the rest from reference TRBV19 and TRBJ2-3, the complete variable domain is DGGITQSPKYLFRKEGQNVTLSCEQNLNHDAMYWYRQDPGQGLRLIYYSQIVNDFQKGDIAEGYSVSREKKESFPLTVTSAQKNPTAFYLCASSIEVRTSGSTDTQYFGPGTRLTVL.

The rearrangement uses TRBV7-9 and TRBJ2-7, with 7 nucleotides matching TRBD1. Germline trimming cut 7 bases from V and 2 bases from J; bases unmatched to any gene: 8. Germline CDR1 SEHNR, CDR2 FQNEAQ (reference sequence). This CDR3 comprises 14 residues. The CDR3 spells CASTPGTATYEQYF. In DNA, the CDR3 is TGTGCCAGCACCCCGGGGACAGCTACCTACGAGCAGTACTTC. The full variable domain, rest sourced from reference TRBV7-9 and TRBJ2-7, is DTGVSQNPRHKITKRGQNVTFRCDPISEHNRLYWYRQTLGQGPEFLTYFQNEAQLEKSRLLSDRFSAERPKGSFSTLEIQRTEQGDSAMYLCASTPGTATYEQYFGPGTRLTVT.

This chain links TRBV6-1 with TRBJ2-7; 7 bases line up with TRBD1. The ends lost 4 bases at V and 2 bases at J; junction bases unmatched: 5. This CDR3 spans 14 amino acids. Germline CDR1 is MNHNS and CDR2 is SASEGT. The CDR3 loop reads CASSVGQGAYEQYF. The CDR3 region has the DNA TGTGCCAGCAGTGTCGGTCAGGGGGCCTACGAGCAGTACTTC.